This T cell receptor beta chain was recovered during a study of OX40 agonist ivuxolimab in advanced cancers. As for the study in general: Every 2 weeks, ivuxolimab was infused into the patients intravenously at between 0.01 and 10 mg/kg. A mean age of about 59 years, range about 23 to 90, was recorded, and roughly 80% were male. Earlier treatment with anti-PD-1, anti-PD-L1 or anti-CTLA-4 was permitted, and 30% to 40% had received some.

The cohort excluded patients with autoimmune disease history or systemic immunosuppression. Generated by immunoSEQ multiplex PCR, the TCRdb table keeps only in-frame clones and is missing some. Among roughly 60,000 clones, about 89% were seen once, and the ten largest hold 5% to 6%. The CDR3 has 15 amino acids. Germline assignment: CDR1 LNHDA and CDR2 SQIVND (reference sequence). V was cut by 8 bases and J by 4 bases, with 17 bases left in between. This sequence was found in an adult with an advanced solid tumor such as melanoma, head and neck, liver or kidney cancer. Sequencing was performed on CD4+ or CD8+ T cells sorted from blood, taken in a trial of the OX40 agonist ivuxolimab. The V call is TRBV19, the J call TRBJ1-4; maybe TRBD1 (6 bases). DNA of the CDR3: TGTGCCAGTGGAGACCTAGGAGGGGGTAATGAAAAACTGTTTTTT. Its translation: CASGDLGGGNEKLFF.